Sequencing of this T cell receptor beta chain was carried out in a study of CD8 T cells in Susac syndrome. Random hexamers were used to reverse transcribe 0.5 to 1 ug of RNA. Via MiXCR, TCRdb re-called the immunoSEQ multiplex PCR reads, giving one row per CDR3 protein. The table has 130,000 to 150,000 distinct CDR3 sequences, over 85% seen once. There are 12 residues in the CDR3. CDR1 and CDR2 from the germline V gene are SGHNT and YYREEE (reference sequence). The V and J ends lost 6 bases and 5 bases respectively, with 8 bases between them. TEMRA cells were FACS-enriched and CD8+ and CD4+ T cells negatively isolated.

The source of this sequence is a human donor in good health. The genes are TRBV5-4 and TRBJ2-2; D is ambiguous. The sequenced sample was CD8+ T cells from PBMCs. The CDR3 region has the DNA TGTGCCAGCACCCTTCGGACCGGGGAGCTGTTTTTT. This codes for CASTLRTGELFF.